Many counts were recorded for the clone carrying this T cell receptor (beta chain). Its antigen is currently unknown. From the RACE reads, TCRdb called clonotypes with MiXCR, one entry per CDR3 protein. The table lists 250,000 to 300,000 distinct CDR3 sequences, over 7.5% of them singletons. This record comes from a study of human T cells and chemical hapten exposure. Study as a whole: Epicutaneous patch tests delivered 0.01% DPC to the upper back, with evaluation at 6 days. The variation in per-sample TCR yields arose mainly from small differences in pooled library volumes. General study findings and limits: Versus controls, significantly more large CDR3 similarity clusters arose from expanded TCRs.

Time point meaning: pre-sensitization, week 0. Noted treatment: therapeutic diphenylcyclopropenone sensitization with weekly scalp DPC. Researchers extracted total RNA from unfractionated whole blood. Germline V CDR1 and CDR2: SGHTA, FQGTGA. This CDR3 has 15 residues. Trimming removed 2 bases at V and 2 bases at J, with 12 bases between. The material was whole blood, obtained in connection with sensitization to the hapten diphenylcyclopropenone (DPC). The sequence was obtained from a man aged 18 to 35 with alopecia areata. Some clones in this sample may be carry-over from other donors' samples. The chain is built from TRBV7-3 and TRBJ1-1; D is undetermined. The CDR3 reads CASSLDPETNTEAFF. The CDR3, as DNA: TGTGCCAGCAGCTTAGACCCCGAAACCAACACTGAAGCTTTCTTT.